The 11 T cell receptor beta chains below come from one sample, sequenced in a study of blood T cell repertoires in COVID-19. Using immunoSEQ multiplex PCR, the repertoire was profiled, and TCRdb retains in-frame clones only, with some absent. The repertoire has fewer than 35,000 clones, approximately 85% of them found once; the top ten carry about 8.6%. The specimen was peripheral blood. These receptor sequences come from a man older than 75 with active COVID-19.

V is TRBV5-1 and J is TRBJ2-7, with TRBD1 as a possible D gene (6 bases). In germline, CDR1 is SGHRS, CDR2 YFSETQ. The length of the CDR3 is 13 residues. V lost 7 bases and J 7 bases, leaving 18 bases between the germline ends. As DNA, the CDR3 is TGCGCCAGCTCAAGTACAGGGTTGGGGGAGCAGTACTTC. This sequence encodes CASSSTGLGEQYF.

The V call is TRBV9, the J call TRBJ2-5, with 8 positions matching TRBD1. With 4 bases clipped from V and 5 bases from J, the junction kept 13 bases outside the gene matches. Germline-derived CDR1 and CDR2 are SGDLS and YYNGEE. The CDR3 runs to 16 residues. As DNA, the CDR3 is TGTGCCAGCAGCCCACTTCCCGCAGGGGGCGCGGAGACCCAGTACTTC. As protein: CASSPLPAGGAETQYF. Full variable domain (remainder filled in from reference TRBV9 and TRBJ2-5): DSGVTQTPKHLITATGQRVTLRCSPRSGDLSVYWYQQSLDQGLQFLIQYYNGEERAKGNILERFSAQQFPDLHSELNLSSLELGDSALYFCASSPLPAGGAETQYFGPGTRLLVL.

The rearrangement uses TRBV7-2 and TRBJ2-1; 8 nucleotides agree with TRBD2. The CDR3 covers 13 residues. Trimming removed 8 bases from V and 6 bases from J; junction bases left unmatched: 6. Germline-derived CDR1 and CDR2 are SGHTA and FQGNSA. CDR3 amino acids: CASAAGGPNEQFF. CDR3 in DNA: TGTGCCAGCGCGGCGGGGGGTCCCAATGAGCAGTTCTTC.

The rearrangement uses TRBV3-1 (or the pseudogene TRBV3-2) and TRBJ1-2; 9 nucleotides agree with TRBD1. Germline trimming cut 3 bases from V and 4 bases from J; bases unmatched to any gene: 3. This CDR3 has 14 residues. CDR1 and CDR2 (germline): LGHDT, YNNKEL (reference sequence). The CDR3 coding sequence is TGTGCCAGCAGCCAGGACAGGGGCTCCTATGGCTACACCTTC. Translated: CASSQDRGSYGYTF.

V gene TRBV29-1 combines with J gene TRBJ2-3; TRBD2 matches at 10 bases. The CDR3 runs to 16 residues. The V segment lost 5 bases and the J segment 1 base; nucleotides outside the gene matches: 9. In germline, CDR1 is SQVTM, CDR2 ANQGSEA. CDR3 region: CSVSLSGGTGTDTQYF. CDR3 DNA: TGCAGCGTTTCCCTTAGCGGGGGGACGGGCACAGATACGCAGTATTTT.

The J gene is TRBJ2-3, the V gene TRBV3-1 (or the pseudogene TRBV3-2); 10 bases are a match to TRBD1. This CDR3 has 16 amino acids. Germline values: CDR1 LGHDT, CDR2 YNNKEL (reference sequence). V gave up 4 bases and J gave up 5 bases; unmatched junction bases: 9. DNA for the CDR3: TGTGCCAGCAGCCGGATCGTGGGACAGGGGTTAGATACGCAGTATTTT. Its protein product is CASSRIVGQGLDTQYF.

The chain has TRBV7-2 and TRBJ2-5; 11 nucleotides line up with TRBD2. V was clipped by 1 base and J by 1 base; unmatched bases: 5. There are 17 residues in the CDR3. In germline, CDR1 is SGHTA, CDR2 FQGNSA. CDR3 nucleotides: TGTGCCAGCAGCTTAGTAGGTACTAGCGGGGGCCAAGAGACCCAGTACTTC. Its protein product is CASSLVGTSGGQETQYF.

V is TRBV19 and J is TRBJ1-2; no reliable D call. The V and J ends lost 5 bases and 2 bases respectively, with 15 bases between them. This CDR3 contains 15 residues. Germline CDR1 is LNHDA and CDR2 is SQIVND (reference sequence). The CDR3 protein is CASSLPRRWNYGYTF. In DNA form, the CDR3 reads TGTGCCAGTAGTCTGCCAAGGAGGTGGAACTATGGCTACACCTTC.

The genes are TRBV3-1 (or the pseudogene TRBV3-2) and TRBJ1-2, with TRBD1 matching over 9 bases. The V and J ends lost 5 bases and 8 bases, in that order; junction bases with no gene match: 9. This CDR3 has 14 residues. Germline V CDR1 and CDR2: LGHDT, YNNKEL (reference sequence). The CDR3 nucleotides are TGTGCCAGCAGCGTGGACAGGGGATGGGAAGGCTACACCTTC. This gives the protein CASSVDRGWEGYTF.

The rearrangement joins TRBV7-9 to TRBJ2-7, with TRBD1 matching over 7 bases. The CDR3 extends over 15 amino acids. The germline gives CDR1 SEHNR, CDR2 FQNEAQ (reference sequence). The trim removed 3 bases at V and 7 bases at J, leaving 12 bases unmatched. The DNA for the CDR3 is TGTGCCAGCAGCTTCTCGACAGGGACAACGGGTGAGCAGTACTTC. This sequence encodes CASSFSTGTTGEQYF.

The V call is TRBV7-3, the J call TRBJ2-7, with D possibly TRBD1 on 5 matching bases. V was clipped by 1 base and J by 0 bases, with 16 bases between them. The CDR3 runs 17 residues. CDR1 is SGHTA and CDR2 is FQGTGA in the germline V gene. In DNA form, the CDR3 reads TGTGCCAGCAGCTTAAAAATATCGAGGACAAGCTCCTACGAGCAGTACTTC. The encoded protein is CASSLKISRTSSYEQYF.